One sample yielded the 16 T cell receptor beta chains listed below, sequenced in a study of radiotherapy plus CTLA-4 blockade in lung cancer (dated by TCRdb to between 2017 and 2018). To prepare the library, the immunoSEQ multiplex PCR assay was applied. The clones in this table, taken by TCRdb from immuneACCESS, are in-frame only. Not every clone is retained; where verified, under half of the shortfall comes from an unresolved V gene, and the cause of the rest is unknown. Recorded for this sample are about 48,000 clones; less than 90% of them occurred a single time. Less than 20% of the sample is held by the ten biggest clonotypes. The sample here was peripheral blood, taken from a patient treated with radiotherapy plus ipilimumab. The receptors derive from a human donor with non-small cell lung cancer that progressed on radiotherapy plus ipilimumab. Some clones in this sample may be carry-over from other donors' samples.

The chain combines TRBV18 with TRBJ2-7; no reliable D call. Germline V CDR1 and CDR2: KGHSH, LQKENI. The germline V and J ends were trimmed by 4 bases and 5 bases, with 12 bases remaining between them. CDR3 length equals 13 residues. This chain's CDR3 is CASSQLAENEQYF. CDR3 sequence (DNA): TGTGCCAGCTCACAACTGGCGGAGAACGAGCAGTACTTC.

CDR3 in DNA: TGCGCCAGCAGCCAGGGACTAGCGGGAGCTGAGACCCAGTACTTC. Encoded protein: CASSQGLAGAETQYF. The gene calls are TRBV4-1 and TRBJ2-5; 14 bases map to TRBD2. CDR1 and CDR2 from the germline V gene are MGHRA and YSYEKL. Losses at the gene ends were 3 bases for V and 5 bases for J; bases not matched to a gene: 2. The CDR3 consists of 15 residues.

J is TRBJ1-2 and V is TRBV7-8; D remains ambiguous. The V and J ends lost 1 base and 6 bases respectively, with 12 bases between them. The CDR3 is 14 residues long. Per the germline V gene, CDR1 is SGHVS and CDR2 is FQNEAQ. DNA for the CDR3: TGTGCCAGCAGCTTAGTCGGCCGCGGGGATGGCTACACCTTC. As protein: CASSLVGRGDGYTF.

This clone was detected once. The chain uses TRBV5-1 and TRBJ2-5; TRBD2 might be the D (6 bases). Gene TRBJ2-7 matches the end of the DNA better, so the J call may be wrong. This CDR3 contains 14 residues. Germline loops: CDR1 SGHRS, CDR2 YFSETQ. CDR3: CASSFGGYRNEQYF. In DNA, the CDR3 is TGCGCCAGCAGCTTCGGAGGGTACAGGAACGAGCAGTACTTC.

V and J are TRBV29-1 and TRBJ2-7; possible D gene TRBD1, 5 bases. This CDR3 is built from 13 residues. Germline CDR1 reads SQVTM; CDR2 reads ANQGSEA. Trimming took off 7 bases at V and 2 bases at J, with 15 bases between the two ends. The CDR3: CSAAGINPYEQYF. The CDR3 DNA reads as TGCAGCGCCGCAGGGATTAACCCCTACGAGCAGTACTTC.

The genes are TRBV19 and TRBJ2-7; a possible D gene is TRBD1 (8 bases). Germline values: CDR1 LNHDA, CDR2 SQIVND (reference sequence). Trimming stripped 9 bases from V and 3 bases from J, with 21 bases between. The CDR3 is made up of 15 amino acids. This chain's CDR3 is CARGGPGQADYEQYF. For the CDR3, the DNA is TGTGCCAGGGGGGGGCCGGGACAGGCGGACTACGAGCAGTACTTC.

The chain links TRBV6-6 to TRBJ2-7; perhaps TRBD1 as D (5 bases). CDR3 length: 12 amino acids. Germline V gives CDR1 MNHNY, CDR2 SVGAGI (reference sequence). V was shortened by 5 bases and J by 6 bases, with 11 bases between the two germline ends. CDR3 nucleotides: TGTGCCAGCAGTCCAGACAGAAGCGAGCAGTACTTC. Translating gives CASSPDRSEQYF.

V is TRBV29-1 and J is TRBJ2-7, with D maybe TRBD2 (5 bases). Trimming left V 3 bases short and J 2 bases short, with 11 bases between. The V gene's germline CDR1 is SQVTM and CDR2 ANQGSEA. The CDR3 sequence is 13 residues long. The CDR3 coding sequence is TGCAGCGTTGACGACGGGAACCCCTACGAGCAGTACTTC. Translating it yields CSVDDGNPYEQYF.

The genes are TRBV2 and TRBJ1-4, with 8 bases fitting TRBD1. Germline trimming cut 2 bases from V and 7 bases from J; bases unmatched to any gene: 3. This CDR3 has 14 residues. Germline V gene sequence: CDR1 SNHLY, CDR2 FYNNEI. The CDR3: CASSERTGPEKLFF. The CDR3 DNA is TGTGCCAGCAGTGAAAGGACAGGGCCTGAAAAACTGTTTTTT.

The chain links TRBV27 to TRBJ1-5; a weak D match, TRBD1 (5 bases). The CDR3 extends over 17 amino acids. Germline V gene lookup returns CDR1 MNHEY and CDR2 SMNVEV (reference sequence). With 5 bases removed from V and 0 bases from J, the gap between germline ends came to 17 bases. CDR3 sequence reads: CASSPGLVSVSNQPQHF. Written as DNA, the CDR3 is TGTGCCAGCAGTCCGGGACTGGTTTCTGTTAGCAATCAGCCCCAGCATTTT.

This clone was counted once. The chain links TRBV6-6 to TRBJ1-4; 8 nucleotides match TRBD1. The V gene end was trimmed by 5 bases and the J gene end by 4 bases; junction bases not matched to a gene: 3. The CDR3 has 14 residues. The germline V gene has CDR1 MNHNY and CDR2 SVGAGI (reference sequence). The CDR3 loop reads CASSGTGVNEKLFF. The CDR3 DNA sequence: TGTGCCAGCAGTGGGACAGGAGTTAATGAAAAACTGTTTTTT.

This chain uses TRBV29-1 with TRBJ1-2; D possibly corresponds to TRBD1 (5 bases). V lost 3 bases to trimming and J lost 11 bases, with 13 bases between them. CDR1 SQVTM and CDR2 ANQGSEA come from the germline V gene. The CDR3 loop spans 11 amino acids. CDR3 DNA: TGCAGCGTTGAGGGGCAGTGGAGTTACACCTTC. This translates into CSVEGQWSYTF.

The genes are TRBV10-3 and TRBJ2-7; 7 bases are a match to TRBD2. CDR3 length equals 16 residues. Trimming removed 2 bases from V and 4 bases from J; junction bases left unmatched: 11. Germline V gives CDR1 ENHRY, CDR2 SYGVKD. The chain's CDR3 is CAISEKGLDGGYEQYF. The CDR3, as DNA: TGTGCCATCAGTGAGAAAGGACTAGACGGTGGTTACGAGCAGTACTTC.

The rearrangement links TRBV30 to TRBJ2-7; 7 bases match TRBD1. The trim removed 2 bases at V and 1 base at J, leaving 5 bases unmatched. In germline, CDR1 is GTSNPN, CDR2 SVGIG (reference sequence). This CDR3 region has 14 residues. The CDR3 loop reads CAWSWGQSSYEQYF. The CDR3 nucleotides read TGTGCCTGGAGTTGGGGACAGTCGTCCTACGAGCAGTACTTC.

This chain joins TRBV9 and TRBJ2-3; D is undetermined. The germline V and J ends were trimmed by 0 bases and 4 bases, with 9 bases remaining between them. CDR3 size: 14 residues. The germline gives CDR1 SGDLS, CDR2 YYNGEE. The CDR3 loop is CASSVGWAPDTQYF. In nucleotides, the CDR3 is TGTGCCAGCAGCGTAGGCTGGGCCCCAGATACGCAGTATTTT.

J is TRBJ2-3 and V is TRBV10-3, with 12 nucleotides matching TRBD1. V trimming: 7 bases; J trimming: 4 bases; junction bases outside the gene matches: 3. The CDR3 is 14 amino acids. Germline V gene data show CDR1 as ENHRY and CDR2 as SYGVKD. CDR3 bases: TGTGCCATCACTCGGGACAGGGGGCCAGATACGCAGTATTTT. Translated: CAITRDRGPDTQYF.